One and the same sample provided the 2 T cell receptor beta chains below, sequenced in a study of cytomegalovirus exposure and HLA in healthy donors. Primers included in the PCR were 60 Vbeta and 13 Jbeta primers. Profiled with immunoSEQ multiplex PCR; TCRdb holds only in-frame clones, not every one. Counted here are about 170,000 clones, 80% occurring once; the ten biggest clones make up about 2.5%. Sequenced input: PBMCs. The receptors shown here come from a male donor in good health and CMV-seronegative.

This clone showed up just once. The DNA of the CDR3 is TGCGCCAGCAGCTTGGAGTCGGGAAGTGGCTACACCTTC. It specifies CASSLESGSGYTF. The chain links TRBV5-1 to TRBJ1-2; D is unclear. CDR3 length: 13 residues. CDR1 and CDR2 from the germline V gene are SGHRS and YFSETQ. Between the trimmed V and J ends, which lost 0 bases and 7 bases, there was a span of 10 bases.

This sequence joins TRBV30 and TRBJ1-2; D not resolved. Trimming removed 0 bases at V and 8 bases at J, with 10 bases between. The length of the CDR3 is 12 residues. The germline V gene encodes CDR1 GTSNPN and CDR2 SVGIG (reference sequence). The CDR3 DNA is TGTGCCTGGAGTGTATCGGTTTGGGGCTACACCTTC. It encodes CAWSVSVWGYTF.